This T cell receptor (beta chain) stems from a study of T-cell memory formation after mild COVID-19. In the study overall: TCR clustering was largely donor specific.

General study findings and limits: Most CD4+ clones that shrank were in CM and EM, while CD8+ ones turned up in EMRA. A balance of CD4 and CD8 characterized clones contracting day 15 to 85, whereas later expanders leaned CD4+.

This clonotype was picked up a small number of times. Antigen unknown. Amplification by 5'RACE using constant-segment primers produced TCR alpha and TCR beta cDNA libraries that carried sample barcodes and UMIs. One entry per CDR3 protein results from TCRdb running MiXCR on the 5' RACE reads. The table has around 190,000 distinct CDR3 sequences, 15% to 20% seen once; the top ten hold 3.5% to 5%. Germline CDR1 and CDR2: DFQATT and SNEGSKA (reference sequence). The CDR3 is 11 residues long. V was pared by 0 bases and J by 7 bases, with 6 bases between. This clonotype originated in a man aged 18 to 35 who had mild COVID-19 (a few samples of this study predate the infection). Cell type and time point are not known. Sequencing was done on a sample of PBMCs or a T cell subset sorted from them (not recorded which). This chain links TRBV20-1 with TRBJ1-1, with D unresolved. For the CDR3, the DNA is TGCAGTGCTAGAGAAGTCGTTGAAGCTTTCTTT. Translation: CSAREVVEAFF.